This T cell receptor (beta chain) was profiled in a study of blood T cell repertoires in COVID-19. Study processing details: Estimated nucleated cell counts came from reference gene primer amplification. Method: immunoSEQ multiplex PCR; TCRdb's copy keeps in-frame clones and lacks some. D and trimming come from the DNA, and the V and J calls and clone size come from that table. The sample has hundreds of thousands of clones; about 88% are singletons. Germline CDR1 SGDLS, CDR2 YYNGEE. The CDR3 has 16 residues. Unmatched junction bases numbered 8, after V lost 3 bases and J lost 0 bases. Each participant's cohort was designated according to participant-reported clinical history.

This clonotype originated in a woman younger than 30 who had been exposed to COVID-19. The chain recombines TRBV9 with TRBJ1-2, with 7 positions matching TRBD1. The specimen sequenced was PBMCs or T cells enriched from blood (not recorded which). The CDR3 DNA reads TGTGCCAGCAGCGGCGGGTGGGACAGAGCTAACTATGGCTACACCTTC. This encodes CASSGGWDRANYGYTF.